This entry features one T cell receptor beta chain sequence. CDR3 length equals 16 residues. J was trimmed by 1 base and V by 4 bases; bases with no gene match: 5. Looked up from germline, CDR1 is KGHSH and CDR2 is LQKENI. The sample belongs to a study of cytomegalovirus exposure and HLA in healthy donors. The study ran its PCR with 60 Vbeta and 13 Jbeta primers. Using immunoSEQ multiplex PCR, the repertoire was profiled, and TCRdb retains in-frame clones only, with some absent. The sample yields 100,000 to 150,000 clones, approximately 80% seen once. This clonotype was obtained from a man in his forties in good health and CMV-seronegative. The sample taken for sequencing was PBMCs. The J gene is TRBJ1-5, the V gene TRBV18; 9 bases are shared with TRBD1. The CDR3: CASSRAGTGSNQPQHF. The CDR3 DNA sequence: TGTGCCAGCTCACGGGCCGGGACAGGGAGCAATCAGCCCCAGCATTTT.